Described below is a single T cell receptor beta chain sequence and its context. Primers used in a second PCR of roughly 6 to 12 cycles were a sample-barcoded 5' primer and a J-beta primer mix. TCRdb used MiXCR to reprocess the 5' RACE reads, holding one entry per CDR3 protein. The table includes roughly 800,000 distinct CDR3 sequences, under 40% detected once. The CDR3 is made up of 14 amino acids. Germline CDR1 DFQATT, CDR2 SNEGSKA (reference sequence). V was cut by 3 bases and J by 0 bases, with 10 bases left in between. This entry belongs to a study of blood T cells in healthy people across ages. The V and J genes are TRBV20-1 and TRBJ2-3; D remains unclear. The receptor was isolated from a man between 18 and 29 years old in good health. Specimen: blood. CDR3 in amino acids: CSASGQTSTDTQYF. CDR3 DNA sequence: TGCAGTGCTAGCGGCCAGACTAGCACAGATACGCAGTATTTT.